The 3 T cell receptor beta chains reported below all come from one sample, sequenced in a study of T cell repertoires in cytomegalovirus infection (dated by TCRdb to the late 2010s). The sequencer listed for this sample is Illumina HiSeq 1500. TCRdb ran its own pipeline on the public reads, namely fastp trimming at Q25 and MiXCR clone calling, and kept in-frame beta chains. Identical CDR3 protein sequences are pooled into one entry, listed with their most common genes and DNA. Recorded for this sample are nearly 700,000 distinct CDR3 sequences; roughly 33% of them occurred a single time. The ten largest account for roughly 20% of the sample. The antigens of these receptors remain unknown. What this sample's treatment or condition label stands for: in vitro stimulation with specific CMV peptide epitopes to enrich CMV-specific T cells. The sequences come from cultured PBMCs, collected from culture after CMV antigen stimulation. The receptors were gathered from a human donor in good health (CMV status not recorded). Some clones in this sample may be carry-over from other donors' samples.

This chain links TRBV19 with TRBJ1-5; no firm D call. Between the trimmed V and J ends, which lost 3 bases and 2 bases, there was a span of 11 bases. The CDR3 sequence is 15 residues long. CDR1 and CDR2 (germline): LNHDA, SQIVND (reference sequence). CDR3 in amino acids: CASSISGFGNQPQHF. CDR3 coding DNA: TGTGCCAGTAGTATTTCCGGGTTTGGCAATCAGCCCCAGCATTTT.

The sample holds one count of this clonotype. The chain uses TRBV27 and TRBJ1-5; D may be TRBD1 (5 bases). The CDR3 is 14 amino acids. Trimming shortened V by 6 bases and J by 4 bases, and 13 bases separated the two germline ends. Germline CDR1 MNHEY, CDR2 SMNVEV (reference sequence). Here the CDR3 reads CASSRNRPNQPQHF. In DNA form, the CDR3 reads TGTGCCAGCAGCCGGAACAGGCCGAATCAGCCCCAGCATTTT.

The V call is TRBV7-8, the J call TRBJ2-1, with D hard to call. The CDR3 runs to 13 residues. Trimming pared 5 bases from V and 6 bases from J, leaving 11 bases between. Germline lookup yields CDR1 SGHVS and CDR2 FQNEAQ. In DNA, the CDR3 is TGTGCCAGCAGCCCCCGGTGGGGCAATGAGCAGTTCTTC. Protein sequence: CASSPRWGNEQFF.